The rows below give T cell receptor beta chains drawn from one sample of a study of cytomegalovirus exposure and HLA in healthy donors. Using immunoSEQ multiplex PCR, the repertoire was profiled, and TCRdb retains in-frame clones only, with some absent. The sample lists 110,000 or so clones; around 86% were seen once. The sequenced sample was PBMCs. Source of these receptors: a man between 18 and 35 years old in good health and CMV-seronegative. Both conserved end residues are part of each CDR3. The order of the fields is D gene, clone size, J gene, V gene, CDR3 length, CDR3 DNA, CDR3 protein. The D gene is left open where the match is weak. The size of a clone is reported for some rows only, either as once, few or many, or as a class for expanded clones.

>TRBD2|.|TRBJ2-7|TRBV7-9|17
TGTGCCAGCAGCCCCCCACTAGCGGGAGGGCCTAAGTACGAGCAGTACTTC
CASSPPLAGGPKYEQYF
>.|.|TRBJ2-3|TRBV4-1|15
TGCGCCAGCAGCCCTAGAACAGGGAGAGCAGATACGCAGTATTTT
CASSPRTGRADTQYF
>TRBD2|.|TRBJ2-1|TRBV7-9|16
TGTGCCAGCAGCCTCGTGGGGGCGGGGGGGCAACATGAGCAGTTCTTC
CASSLVGAGGQHEQFF
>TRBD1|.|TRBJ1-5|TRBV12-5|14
TGTGCTAGTGGGGAACAGGGGACCAATCAGCCCCAGCATTTT
CASGEQGTNQPQHF
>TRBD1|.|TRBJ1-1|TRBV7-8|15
TGTGCCAGCAGCAGAGAACAGGGGATTAACACTGAAGCTTTCTTT
CASSREQGINTEAFF
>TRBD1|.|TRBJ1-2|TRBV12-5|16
TGTGCTAGTGGTTTGGTAGTGGACAGGCGCATCTATGGCTACACCTTC
CASGLVVDRRIYGYTF
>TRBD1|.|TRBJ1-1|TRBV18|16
TGTGCCAGCTCACCGACCGGGACAGTGATGAACACTGAAGCTTTCTTT
CASSPTGTVMNTEAFF
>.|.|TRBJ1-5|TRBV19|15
TGTGCCAGTAGTTTGCGAGAGAACGGCAATCAGCCCCAGCATTTT
CASSLRENGNQPQHF
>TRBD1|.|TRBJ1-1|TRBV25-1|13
TGTGCCAGCCGGGCGGAGGGGGCGACTGAAGCTTTCTTT
CASRAEGATEAFF
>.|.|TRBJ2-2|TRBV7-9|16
TGTGCCAGCAGCTCCCCGTACCCTGTCGGCACCGGGGAGCTGTTTTTT
CASSSPYPVGTGELFF
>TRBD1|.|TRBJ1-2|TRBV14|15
TGTGCCAGCAGCCCATTTTCCGGGACAGAGAGCGGCTACACCTTC
CASSPFSGTESGYTF
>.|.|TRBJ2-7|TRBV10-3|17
TGTGCCATCAGTTTCCCCGAGGCAGTTGGGAGCTCCTACGAGCAGTACTTC
CAISFPEAVGSSYEQYF
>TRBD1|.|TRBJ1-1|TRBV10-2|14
TGCGCCAGCGGGACAGGAGGCATGAACACTGAAGCTTTCTTT
CASGTGGMNTEAFF
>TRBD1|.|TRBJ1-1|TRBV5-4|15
TGTGCCAGCAGCGTACGGACAGGGGTGAACACTGAAGCTTTCTTT
CASSVRTGVNTEAFF
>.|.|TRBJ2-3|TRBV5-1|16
TGCGCCAGCAGCTTGGCGGGAGTTTTCGGCACAGATACGCAGTATTTT
CASSLAGVFGTDTQYF
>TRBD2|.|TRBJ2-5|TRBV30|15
TGTGCCTGGAGTATGACTAGCGGGTTGGCGGAGGCCCAGTACTTC
CAWSMTSGLAEAQYF
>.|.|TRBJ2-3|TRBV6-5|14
TGTGCCAGCAGTTACTCGGGCCTCACAGATACGCAGTATTTT
CASSYSGLTDTQYF
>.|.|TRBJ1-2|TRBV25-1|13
TGTGCCAGCAGTGAAGGGGGGGCGCGAGGCTACACCTTC
CASSEGGARGYTF
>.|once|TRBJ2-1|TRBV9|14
TGTGCCAGCAGCGTAAGCGGGCACTACAATGAGCAGTTCTTC
CASSVSGHYNEQFF
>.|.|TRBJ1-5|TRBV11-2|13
TGTGCCAGCAGCTTGGCGGGCTGGCAGCCCCAGCATTTT
CASSLAGWQPQHF
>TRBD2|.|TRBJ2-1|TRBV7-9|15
TGTGCCAGCAGCTCGCGGGGGAGCTCCTACAATGAGCAGTTCTTC
CASSSRGSSYNEQFF
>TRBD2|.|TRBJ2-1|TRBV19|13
TGTGCCACAATAGCGGGAGGGTACAATGAGCAGTTCTTC
CATIAGGYNEQFF
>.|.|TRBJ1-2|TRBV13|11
TGTGCCAGCAGCTTATTGCGTGGCTACACCTTC
CASSLLRGYTF
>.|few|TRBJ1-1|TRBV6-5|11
TGTGCCAGCAGCCAAGGACAGGAAGCTTTCTTT
CASSQGQEAFF
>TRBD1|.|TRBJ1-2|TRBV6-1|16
TGTGCCAGCAGTGATCCCAGGGGGTCCTCTAACTATGGCTACACCTTC
CASSDPRGSSNYGYTF
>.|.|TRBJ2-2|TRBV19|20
TGTGCCAGTACCCGGCGGGACAGAACAGGGGCGGGGACGAACACCGGGGAGCTGTTTTTT
CASTRRDRTGAGTNTGELFF
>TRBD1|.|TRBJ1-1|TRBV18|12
TGTGCCAGCTCACTACCGGACAGGGAGGCTTTCTTT
CASSLPDREAFF
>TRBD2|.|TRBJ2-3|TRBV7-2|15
TGTGCCAGCAGCTTAGGTGGACTAGCGGGAGGTACGCAGTATTTT
CASSLGGLAGGTQYF
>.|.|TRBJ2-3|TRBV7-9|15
TGTGCCAGCAGCTTAGGAGAGCTTTCCGGAGATACGCAGTATTTT
CASSLGELSGDTQYF
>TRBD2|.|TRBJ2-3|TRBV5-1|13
TGCGCCAGCAGCGGGGGAGGGCGGGATACGCAGTATTTT
CASSGGGRDTQYF
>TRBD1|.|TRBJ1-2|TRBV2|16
TGTGCCAGCAGTGATACGCGACAGGGCCCCCAACTTGGCTACACCTTC
CASSDTRQGPQLGYTF
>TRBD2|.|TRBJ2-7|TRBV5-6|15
TGTGCCAGCAGCTCGACCGGGACTAGCAGCTACGAGCAGTACTTC
CASSSTGTSSYEQYF
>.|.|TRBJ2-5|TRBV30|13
TGTGCCTGGAGGCCCCTAGGAAAAGAGACCCAGTACTTC
CAWRPLGKETQYF
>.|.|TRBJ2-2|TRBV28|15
TGTGCCAGCAGTTTATCCGGGACAAGGCTTGGGGAGCTGTTTTTT
CASSLSGTRLGELFF
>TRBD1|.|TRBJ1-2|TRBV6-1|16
TGTGCCAGCAGTGAATCCGTCCAGGGGGCAGGCTATGGCTACACCTTC
CASSESVQGAGYGYTF
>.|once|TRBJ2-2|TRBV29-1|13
TGCAGCGGAGAACAGCAATTTACCGGGGAGCTGTTTTTT
CSGEQQFTGELFF
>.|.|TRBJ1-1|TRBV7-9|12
TGTGCCAGCAGCAACACAGGGTATTGGGCTTTCTTT
CASSNTGYWAFF
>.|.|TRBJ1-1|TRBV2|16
TGTGCCAGCAGTGAGACGACAGGAGCTATGAACACTGAAGCTTTCTTT
CASSETTGAMNTEAFF
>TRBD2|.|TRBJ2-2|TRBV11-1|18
TGTGCCAGCAGCTTGACTAGCGGGGGGGCGGGAGTCACCGGGGAGCTGTTTTTT
CASSLTSGGAGVTGELFF
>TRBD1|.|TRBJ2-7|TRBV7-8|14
TGTGCCAGCGCGAGAGGGACAGCCTCCTACGAGCAGTACTTC
CASARGTASYEQYF
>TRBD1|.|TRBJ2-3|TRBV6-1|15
TGTGCCAGCAGTGTCTCAGGGGGCGGCACAGATACGCAGTATTTT
CASSVSGGGTDTQYF